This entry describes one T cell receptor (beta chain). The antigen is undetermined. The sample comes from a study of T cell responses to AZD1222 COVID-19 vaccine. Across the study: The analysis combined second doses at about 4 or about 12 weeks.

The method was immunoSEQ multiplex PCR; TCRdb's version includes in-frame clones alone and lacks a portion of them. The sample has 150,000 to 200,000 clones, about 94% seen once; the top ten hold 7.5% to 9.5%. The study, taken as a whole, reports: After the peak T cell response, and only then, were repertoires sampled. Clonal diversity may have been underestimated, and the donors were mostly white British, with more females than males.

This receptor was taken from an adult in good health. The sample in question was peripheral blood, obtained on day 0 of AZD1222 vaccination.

CDR3 sequence: CASSFPDKKYGYTF. The DNA for the CDR3 is TGTGCCAGCAGCTTCCCGGACAAAAAATATGGCTACACCTTC. This sequence joins TRBV6-2 or TRBV6-3 and TRBJ1-2; D is perhaps TRBD1 (5 bases). CDR1 is MNHEY, CDR2 SVGEGT, per germline. The CDR3 extends over 14 amino acids. V dropped 6 bases and J dropped 5 bases, with 16 bases sitting between them.